These T cell receptor beta chains were read from a single sample in a study of OX40 agonist ivuxolimab in advanced cancers. The data were produced by immunoSEQ multiplex PCR, yet TCRdb's version contains in-frame clones alone and is incomplete. Here the sample spans about 48,000 clones, roughly 90% being singletons. The specimen comprised CD4+ or CD8+ T cells sorted from blood, sampled in a trial of the OX40 agonist ivuxolimab. The source of these receptors is an adult with an advanced solid tumor such as melanoma, head and neck, liver or kidney cancer. Both conserved end residues are part of each CDR3.

j_call | v_call | cdr3_aa
TRBJ2-7 | TRBV4-2 | CASSEEEGMNYEQYF
TRBJ2-1 | TRBV9 | CASSVTSLAGSSYNEQFF
TRBJ2-1 | TRBV5-6 | CASSLQVPGDEQFF
TRBJ2-1 | TRBV27 | CASHTSLQGQFF
TRBJ2-1 | TRBV5-7 | CASSPKQGALVYNEQFF
TRBJ2-7 | TRBV13 | CASSLGQGAGEQYF
TRBJ1-1 | TRBV7-9 | CASSDSALNTEAFF
TRBJ2-1 | TRBV11-2 | CASSLVGQTGSNEQFF
TRBJ2-7 | TRBV27 | CASSLSVGTYSYEQYF
TRBJ1-3 | TRBV19 | CASSPNDRTRSGNTIYF
TRBJ2-1 | TRBV4-2 | CASSQDSGGPNEQFF
TRBJ2-5 | TRBV1 | CTSSQERGRAVQETQYF
TRBJ2-7 | TRBV9 | CASSTDPTGFYEQYF
TRBJ2-1 | TRBV11-1 | CASSGQVLVHFPEQFF
TRBJ2-1 | TRBV9 | CASSVEPNLNNEQFF
TRBJ2-3 | TRBV19 | CASSYGRDTQYF
TRBJ1-2 | TRBV2 | CASMDRGENYGYTF
TRBJ2-2 | TRBV11-2 | CASSWTSGELFF
TRBJ2-2 | TRBV14 | CASSPEPHGELFF
TRBJ2-2 | TRBV5-8 | CASSLGPGELFF
TRBJ2-5 | TRBV7-9 | CASKTWETQYF
TRBJ1-2 | TRBV7-8 | CASSSGEGWYGYTF
TRBJ2-6 | TRBV5-1 | CASALQSGLASGANVLTF
TRBJ2-7 | TRBV7-9 | CASSFERSYEQYF
TRBJ1-2 | TRBV19 | CASSARQDASGGYTF
TRBJ2-7 | TRBV27 | CASSLSAGTFPYEQYF
TRBJ2-7 | TRBV27 | CASSLEHTNSYEQYF
TRBJ1-5 | TRBV28 | CASSSIFGGSGFPQHF
TRBJ1-1 | TRBV29-1 | CSAGVEAFF
TRBJ2-7 | TRBV15 | CATSSPTTQPRPYEQYF